This T cell receptor (beta chain) is from a study of T-cell reconstitution after alpha-beta-depleted transplantation in children. Preparation of the TCRbeta library used unique molecular identifiers. TCRdb used MiXCR to reprocess the PCR reads, holding one entry per CDR3 protein. This table holds over 200,000 distinct CDR3 sequences, about a tenth found once. This clonotype was counted a few times. This CDR3 is built from 16 residues. Germline lookup yields CDR1 SQVTM and CDR2 ANQGSEA. The trim removed 4 bases at V and 2 bases at J, leaving 5 bases unmatched. The clonotype comes from a human donor who donated a stem cell graft to a child with acute lymphoblastic leukemia. V usage is TRBV29-1 and J usage is TRBJ2-6; 10 bases line up with TRBD1. The source was PBMCs from the stem cell graft donor, collected from the stem cell graft. The CDR3 coding sequence is TGCAGCGTTGTTTTGGGACAGGGGACTGGGGCCAACGTCCTGACTTTC. It codes for CSVVLGQGTGANVLTF.